This entry is about one T cell receptor (beta chain). The method was immunoSEQ multiplex PCR; TCRdb's version includes in-frame clones alone and lacks a portion of them. Among around 29,000 clones listed, just over 90% were seen once. CDR1 and CDR2 from the germline V gene are SGDLS and YYNGEE. CDR3 length equals 13 residues. The data originate from a study of T cell changes during pregnancy in multiple sclerosis. The chain carries TRBV9 and TRBJ2-5; weak D call: TRBD1 (6 bases). The receptor was isolated from a female donor with multiple sclerosis, enrolled in a pregnancy study. The sequencing here drew on CD4+ T cells from peripheral blood mononuclear cells, taken in the first trimester of pregnancy. This CDR3 is CGKQQGVDETQYF. For the CDR3, the DNA is TGTGGGAAGCAACAGGGTGTTGACGAGACCCAGTACTTC.